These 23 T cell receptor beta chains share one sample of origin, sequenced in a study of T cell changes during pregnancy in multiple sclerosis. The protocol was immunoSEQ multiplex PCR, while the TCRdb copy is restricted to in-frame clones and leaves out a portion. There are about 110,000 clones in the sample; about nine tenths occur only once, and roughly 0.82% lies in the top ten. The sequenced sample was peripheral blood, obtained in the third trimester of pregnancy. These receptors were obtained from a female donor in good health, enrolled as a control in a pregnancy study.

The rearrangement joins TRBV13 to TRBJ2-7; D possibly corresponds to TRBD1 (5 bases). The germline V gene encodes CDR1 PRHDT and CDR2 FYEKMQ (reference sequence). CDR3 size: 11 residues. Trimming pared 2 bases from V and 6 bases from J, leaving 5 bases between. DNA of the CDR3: TGTGCCAGCAGCTTACAGGGCGAGCAGTACTTC. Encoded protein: CASSLQGEQYF.

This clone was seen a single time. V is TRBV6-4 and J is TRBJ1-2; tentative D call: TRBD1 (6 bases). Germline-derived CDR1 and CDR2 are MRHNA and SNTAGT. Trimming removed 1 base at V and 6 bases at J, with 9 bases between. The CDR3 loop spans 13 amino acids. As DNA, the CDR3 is TGTGCCAGCAGTGACTTTGGGGGCGATGGCTACACCTTC. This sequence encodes CASSDFGGDGYTF.

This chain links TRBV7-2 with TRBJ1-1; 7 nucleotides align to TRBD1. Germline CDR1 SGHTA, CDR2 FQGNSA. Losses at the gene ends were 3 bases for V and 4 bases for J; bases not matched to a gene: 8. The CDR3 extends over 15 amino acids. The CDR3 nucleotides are TGTGCCAGCAGCTTCGACACTACAGGGGTCACTGAAGCTTTCTTT. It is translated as CASSFDTTGVTEAFF.

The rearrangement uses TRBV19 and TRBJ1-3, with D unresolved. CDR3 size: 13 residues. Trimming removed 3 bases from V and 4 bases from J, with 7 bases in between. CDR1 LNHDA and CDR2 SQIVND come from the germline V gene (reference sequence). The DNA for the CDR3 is TGTGCCAGTAGTATTGGACTGGGAAACACCATATATTTT. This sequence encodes CASSIGLGNTIYF.

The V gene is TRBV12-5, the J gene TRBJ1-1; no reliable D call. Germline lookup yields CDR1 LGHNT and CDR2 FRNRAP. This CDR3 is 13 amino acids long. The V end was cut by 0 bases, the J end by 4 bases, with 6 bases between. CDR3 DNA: TGTGCTAGTGGTTTGGTACGGGGCACTGAAGCTTTCTTT. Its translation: CASGLVRGTEAFF.

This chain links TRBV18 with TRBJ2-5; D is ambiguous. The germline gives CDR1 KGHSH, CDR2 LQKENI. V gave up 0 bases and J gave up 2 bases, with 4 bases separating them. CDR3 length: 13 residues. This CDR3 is CASSPPLQETQYF. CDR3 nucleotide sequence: TGTGCCAGCTCACCACCTCTACAAGAGACCCAGTACTTC.

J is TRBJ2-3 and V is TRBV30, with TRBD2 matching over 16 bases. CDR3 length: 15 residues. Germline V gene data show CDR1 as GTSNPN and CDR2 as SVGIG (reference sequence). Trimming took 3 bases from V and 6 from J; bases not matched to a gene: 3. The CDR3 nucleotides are TGTGCCTGGAGGGGACTAGCGGGGGGGCATGATACGCAGTATTTT. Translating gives CAWRGLAGGHDTQYF.

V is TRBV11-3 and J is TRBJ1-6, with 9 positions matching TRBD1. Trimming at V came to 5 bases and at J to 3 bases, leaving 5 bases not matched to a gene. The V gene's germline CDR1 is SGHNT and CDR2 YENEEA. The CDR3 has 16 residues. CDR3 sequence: CASSSRDRDYNSPLHF. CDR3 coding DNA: TGTGCCAGCAGCAGCCGGGACAGGGACTATAATTCACCCCTCCACTTT.

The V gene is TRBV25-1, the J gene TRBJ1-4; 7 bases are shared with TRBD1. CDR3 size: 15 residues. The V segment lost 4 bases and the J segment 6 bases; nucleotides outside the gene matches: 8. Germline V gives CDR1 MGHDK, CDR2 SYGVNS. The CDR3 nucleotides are TGTGCCAGCAGTGCTCAAAACAGGGGCCATGAAAAACTGTTTTTT. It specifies CASSAQNRGHEKLFF.

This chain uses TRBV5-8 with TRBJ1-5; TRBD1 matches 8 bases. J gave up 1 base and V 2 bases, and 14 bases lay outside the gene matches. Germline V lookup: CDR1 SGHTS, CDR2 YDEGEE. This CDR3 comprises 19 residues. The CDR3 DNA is TGTGCCAGCAGCTTCGGGGCTGCTCAGGGGGCGCAGAGCAATCAGCCCCAGCATTTT. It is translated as CASSFGAAQGAQSNQPQHF. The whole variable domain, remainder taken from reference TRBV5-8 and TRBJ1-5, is EAGVTQSPTHLIKTRGQQATLRCSPISGHTSVYWYQQALGLGLQFLLWYDEGEERNRGNFPPRFSGRQFPNYSSELNVNALELEDSALYLCASSFGAAQGAQSNQPQHFGDGTRLSIL.

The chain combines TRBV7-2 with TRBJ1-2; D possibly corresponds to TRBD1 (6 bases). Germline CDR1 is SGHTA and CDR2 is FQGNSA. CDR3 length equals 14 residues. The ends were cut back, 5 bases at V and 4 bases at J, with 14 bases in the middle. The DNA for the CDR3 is TGTGCCAGCAGCATCCAGGGGTCTGGCTATGGCTACACCTTC. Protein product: CASSIQGSGYGYTF.

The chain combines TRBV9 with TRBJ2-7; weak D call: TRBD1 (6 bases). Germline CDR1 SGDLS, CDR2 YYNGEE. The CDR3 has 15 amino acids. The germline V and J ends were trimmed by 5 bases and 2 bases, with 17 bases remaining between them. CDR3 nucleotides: TGTGCCAGCAGTTTAGGGTCACAGGGAACCTACGAGCAGTACTTC. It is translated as CASSLGSQGTYEQYF.

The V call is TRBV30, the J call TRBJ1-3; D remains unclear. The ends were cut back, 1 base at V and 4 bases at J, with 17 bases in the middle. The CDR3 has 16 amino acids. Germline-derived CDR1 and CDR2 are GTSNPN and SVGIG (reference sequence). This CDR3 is CAWSDPGMVRGNTIYF. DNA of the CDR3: TGTGCCTGGAGTGACCCGGGTATGGTACGAGGAAACACCATATATTTT.

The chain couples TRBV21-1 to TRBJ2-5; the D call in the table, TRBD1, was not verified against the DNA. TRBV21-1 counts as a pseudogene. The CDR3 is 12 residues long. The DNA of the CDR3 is TGTGCCAGCAGCAAATGGGCGGAGACCCAGTACTTC. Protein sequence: CASSKWAETQYF.

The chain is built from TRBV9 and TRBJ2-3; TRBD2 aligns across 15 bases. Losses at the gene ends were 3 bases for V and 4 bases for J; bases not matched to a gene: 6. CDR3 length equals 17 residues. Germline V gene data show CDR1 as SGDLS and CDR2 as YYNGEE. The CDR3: CASSGAGLAGGADTQYF. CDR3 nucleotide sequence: TGTGCCAGCAGCGGCGCGGGACTAGCGGGGGGCGCAGATACGCAGTATTTT.

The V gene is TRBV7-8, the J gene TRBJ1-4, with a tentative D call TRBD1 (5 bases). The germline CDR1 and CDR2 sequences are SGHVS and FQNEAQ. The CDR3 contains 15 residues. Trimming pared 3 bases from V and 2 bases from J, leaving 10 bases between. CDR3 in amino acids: CASSFDSNTNEKLFF. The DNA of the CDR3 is TGTGCCAGCAGCTTCGACAGTAATACTAATGAAAAACTGTTTTTT.

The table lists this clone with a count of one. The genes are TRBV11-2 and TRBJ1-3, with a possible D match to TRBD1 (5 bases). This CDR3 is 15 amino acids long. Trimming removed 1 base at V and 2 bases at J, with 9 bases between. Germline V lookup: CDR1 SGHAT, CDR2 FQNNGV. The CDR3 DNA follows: TGTGCCAGCAGCTTAGGGCGGGGGGCTGGAAACACCATATATTTT. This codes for CASSLGRGAGNTIYF.

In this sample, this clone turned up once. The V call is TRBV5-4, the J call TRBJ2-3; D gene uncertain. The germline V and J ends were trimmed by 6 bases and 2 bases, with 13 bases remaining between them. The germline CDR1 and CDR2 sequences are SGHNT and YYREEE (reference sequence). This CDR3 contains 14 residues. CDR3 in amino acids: CASNSPISTDTQYF. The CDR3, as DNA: TGTGCCAGCAACTCCCCTATATCCACAGATACGCAGTATTTT.

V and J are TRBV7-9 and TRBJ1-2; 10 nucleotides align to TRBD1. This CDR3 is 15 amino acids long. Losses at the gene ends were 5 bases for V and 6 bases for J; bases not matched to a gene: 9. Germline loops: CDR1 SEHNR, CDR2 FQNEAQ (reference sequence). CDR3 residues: CASSLATGGADGYTF. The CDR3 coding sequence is TGTGCCAGCAGCCTGGCGACAGGGGGCGCTGATGGCTACACCTTC.

CDR3 nucleotide sequence: TGTGCCAGCAGCCTGGGACAGGGCGAGGGCTATGGCTACACCTTC. Its translation is CASSLGQGEGYGYTF. This chain uses TRBV7-8 with TRBJ1-2; TRBD1 matches at 9 bases. J lost 4 bases, V lost 5 bases, and 8 bases had no gene match. The germline CDR1 and CDR2 sequences are SGHVS and FQNEAQ. This CDR3 has 15 residues.

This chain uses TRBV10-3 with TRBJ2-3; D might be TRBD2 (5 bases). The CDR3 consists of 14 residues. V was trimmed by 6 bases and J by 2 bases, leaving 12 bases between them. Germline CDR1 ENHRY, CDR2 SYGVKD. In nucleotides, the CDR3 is TGTGCCATCAGGGGAGAAAAGATCACAGATACGCAGTATTTT. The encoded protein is CAIRGEKITDTQYF.

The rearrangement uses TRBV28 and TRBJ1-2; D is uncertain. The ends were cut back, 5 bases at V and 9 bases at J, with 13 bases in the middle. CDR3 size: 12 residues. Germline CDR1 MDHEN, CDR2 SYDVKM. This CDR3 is CASSPLTLSYTF. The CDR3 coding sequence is TGTGCCAGCAGTCCGCTGACATTAAGCTACACCTTC.

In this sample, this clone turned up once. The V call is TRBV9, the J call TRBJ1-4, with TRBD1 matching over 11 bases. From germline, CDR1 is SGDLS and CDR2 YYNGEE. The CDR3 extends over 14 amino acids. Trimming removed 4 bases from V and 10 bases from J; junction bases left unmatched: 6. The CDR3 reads CASSTGQGALKLFF. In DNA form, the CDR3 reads TGTGCCAGCAGCACAGGACAGGGGGCGTTAAAACTGTTTTTT.